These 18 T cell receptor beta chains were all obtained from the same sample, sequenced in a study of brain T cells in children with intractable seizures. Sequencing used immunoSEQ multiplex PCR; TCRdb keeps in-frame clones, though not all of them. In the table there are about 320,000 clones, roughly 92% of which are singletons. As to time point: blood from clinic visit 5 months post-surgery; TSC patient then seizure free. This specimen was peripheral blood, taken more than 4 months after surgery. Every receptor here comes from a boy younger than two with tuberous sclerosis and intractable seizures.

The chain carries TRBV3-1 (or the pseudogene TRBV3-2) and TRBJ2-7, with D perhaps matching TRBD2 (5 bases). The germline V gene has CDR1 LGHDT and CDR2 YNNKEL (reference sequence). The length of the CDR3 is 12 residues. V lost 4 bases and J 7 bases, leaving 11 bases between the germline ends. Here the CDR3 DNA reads TGTGCCAGCAGCCGGGTTCCGGGAGAGCAGTACTTC. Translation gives CASSRVPGEQYF.

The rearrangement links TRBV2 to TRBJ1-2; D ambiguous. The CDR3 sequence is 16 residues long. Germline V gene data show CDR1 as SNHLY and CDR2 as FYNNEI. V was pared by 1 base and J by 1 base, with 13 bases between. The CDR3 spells CASSEVELWLNYGYTF. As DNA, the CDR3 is TGTGCCAGCAGTGAAGTAGAATTGTGGCTTAACTATGGCTACACCTTC.

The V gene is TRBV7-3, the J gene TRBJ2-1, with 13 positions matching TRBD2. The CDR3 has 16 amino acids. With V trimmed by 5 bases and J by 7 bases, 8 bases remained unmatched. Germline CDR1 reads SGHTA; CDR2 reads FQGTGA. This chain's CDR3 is CASSGGLAGTKNEQFF. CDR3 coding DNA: TGTGCCAGCAGCGGGGGACTAGCGGGGACCAAGAATGAGCAGTTCTTC. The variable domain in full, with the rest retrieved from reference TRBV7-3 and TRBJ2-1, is GAGVSQTPSNKVTEKGKYVELRCDPISGHTALYWYRQSLGQGPEFLIYFQGTGAADDSGLPNDRFFAVRPEGSVSTLKIQRTERGDSAVYLCASSGGLAGTKNEQFFGPGTRLTVL.

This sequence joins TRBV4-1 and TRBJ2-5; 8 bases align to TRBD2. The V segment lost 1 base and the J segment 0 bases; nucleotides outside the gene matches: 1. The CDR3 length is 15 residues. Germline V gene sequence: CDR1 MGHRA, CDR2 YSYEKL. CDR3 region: CASSQASGYQETQYF. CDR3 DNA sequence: TGCGCCAGCAGCCAAGCTAGCGGGTACCAAGAGACCCAGTACTTC.

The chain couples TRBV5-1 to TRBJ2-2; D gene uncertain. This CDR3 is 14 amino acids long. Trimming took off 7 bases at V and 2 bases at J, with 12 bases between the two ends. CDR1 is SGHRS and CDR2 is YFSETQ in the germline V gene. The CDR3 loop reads CASSFFDNTGELFF. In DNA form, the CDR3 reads TGCGCCAGCTCCTTCTTTGACAACACCGGGGAGCTGTTTTTT.

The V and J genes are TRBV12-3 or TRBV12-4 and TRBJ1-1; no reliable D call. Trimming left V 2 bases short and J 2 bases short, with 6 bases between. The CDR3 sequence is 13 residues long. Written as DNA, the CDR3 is TGTGCCAGCAGTTTATGGCTTAACACTGAAGCTTTCTTT. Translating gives CASSLWLNTEAFF.

In DNA, the CDR3 is TGTGCCAGCAGTCAGGACAGGGGCCAGGAGTGGGCCCAGTACTTC. This gives the protein CASSQDRGQEWAQYF. The J gene is TRBJ2-5, the V gene TRBV6-5, with 9 bases identical to TRBD1. The trim removed 5 bases at V and 9 bases at J, leaving 13 bases unmatched. Germline CDR1 is MNHEY and CDR2 is SVGAGI. The CDR3 sequence is 15 residues long.

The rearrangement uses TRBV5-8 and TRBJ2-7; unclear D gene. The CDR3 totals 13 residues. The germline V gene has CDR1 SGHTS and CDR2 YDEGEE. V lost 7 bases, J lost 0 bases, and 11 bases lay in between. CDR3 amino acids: CASADRNSYEQYF. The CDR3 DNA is TGTGCCAGCGCCGACCGTAACTCCTACGAGCAGTACTTC. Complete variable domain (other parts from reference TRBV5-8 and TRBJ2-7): EAGVTQSPTHLIKTRGQQATLRCSPISGHTSVYWYQQALGLGLQFLLWYDEGEERNRGNFPPRFSGRQFPNYSSELNVNALELEDSALYLCASADRNSYEQYFGPGTRLTVT.

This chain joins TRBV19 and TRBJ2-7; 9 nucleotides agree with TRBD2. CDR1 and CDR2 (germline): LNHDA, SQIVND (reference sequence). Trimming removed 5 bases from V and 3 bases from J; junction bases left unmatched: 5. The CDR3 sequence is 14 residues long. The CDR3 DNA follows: TGTGCCAGTAGTCTAGCGGGGTCATACTACGAGCAGTACTTC. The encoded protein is CASSLAGSYYEQYF.

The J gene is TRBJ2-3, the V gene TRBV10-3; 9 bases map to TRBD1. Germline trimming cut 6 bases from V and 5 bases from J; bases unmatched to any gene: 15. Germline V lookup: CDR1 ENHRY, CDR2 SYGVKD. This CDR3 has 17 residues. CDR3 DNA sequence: TGTGCCATCAGACAAAGGGGGGGACAGGGTCTCGGAGATACGCAGTATTTT. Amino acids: CAIRQRGGQGLGDTQYF.

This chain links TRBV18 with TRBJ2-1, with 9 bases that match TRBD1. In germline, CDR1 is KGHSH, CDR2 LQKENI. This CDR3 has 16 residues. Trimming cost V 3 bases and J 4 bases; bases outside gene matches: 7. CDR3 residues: CASSPPGQGKYNEQFF. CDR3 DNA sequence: TGTGCCAGCTCACCGCCGGGACAGGGTAAATACAATGAGCAGTTCTTC.

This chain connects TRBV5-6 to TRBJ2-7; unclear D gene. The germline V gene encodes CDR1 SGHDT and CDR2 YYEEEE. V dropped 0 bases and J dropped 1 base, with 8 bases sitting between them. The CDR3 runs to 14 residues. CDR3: CASSLGWISYEQYF. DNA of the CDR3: TGTGCCAGCAGCTTGGGTTGGATATCCTACGAGCAGTACTTC.

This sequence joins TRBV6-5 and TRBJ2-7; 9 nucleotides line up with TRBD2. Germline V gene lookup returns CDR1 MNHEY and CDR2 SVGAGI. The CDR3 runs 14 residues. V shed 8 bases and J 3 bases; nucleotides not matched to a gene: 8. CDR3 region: CASRALAGYYEQYF. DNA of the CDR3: TGTGCCAGCCGAGCCCTAGCGGGGTACTACGAGCAGTACTTC.

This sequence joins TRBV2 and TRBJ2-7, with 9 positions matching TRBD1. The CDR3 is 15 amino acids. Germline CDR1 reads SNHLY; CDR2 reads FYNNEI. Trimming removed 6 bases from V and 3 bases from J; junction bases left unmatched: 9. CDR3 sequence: CASSHGTGKFYEQYF. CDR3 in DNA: TGTGCCAGCAGCCACGGGACAGGGAAATTCTACGAGCAGTACTTC.

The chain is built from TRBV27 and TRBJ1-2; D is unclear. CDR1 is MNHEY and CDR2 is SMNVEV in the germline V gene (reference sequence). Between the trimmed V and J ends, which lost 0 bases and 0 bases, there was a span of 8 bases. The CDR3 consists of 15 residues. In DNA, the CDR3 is TGTGCCAGCAGTTTATCGTGGGATTCTAACTATGGCTACACCTTC. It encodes CASSLSWDSNYGYTF.

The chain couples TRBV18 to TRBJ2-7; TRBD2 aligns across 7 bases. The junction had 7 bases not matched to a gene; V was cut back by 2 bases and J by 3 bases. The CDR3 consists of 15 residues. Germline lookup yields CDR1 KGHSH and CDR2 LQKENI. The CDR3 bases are TGTGCCAGCTCACCAGACAGCGGGGATTACTACGAGCAGTACTTC. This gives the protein CASSPDSGDYYEQYF.

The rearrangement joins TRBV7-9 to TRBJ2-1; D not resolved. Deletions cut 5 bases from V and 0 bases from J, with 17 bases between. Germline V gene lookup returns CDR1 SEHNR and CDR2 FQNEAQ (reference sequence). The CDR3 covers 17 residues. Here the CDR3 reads CASSDQLAVGSYNEQFF. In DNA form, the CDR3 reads TGTGCCAGCAGCGACCAGCTGGCTGTCGGCTCCTACAATGAGCAGTTCTTC.

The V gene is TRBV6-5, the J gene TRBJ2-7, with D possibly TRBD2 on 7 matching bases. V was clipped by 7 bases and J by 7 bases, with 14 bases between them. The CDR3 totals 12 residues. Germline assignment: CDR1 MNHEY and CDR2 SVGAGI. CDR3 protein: CASNRGGVEQYF. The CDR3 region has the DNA TGTGCCAGCAATCGAGGGGGGGTTGAGCAGTACTTC.